The entry below gives a single T cell receptor (beta chain) sequence along with its context. The antigen is unknown. This sample is part of a study of cytomegalovirus exposure and HLA in healthy donors. V lost 0 bases and J lost 6, with 11 bases in between. Germline lookup yields CDR1 MNHEY and CDR2 SMNVEV (reference sequence). This CDR3 region has 15 residues. Vbeta (60) and Jbeta (13) primers were used in the PCR. Measured with immunoSEQ multiplex PCR; TCRdb has only the in-frame clones, and not every one. The sample records approximately 40,000 clones, approximately 82% being singletons. Study-wide results and limits: Sequencing artifact likely explains a cluster of highly shared sequence variants. As was reported, the HLA-A and HLA-B alleles of most subjects were accurately predicted from TCR beta sequences. Earlier analysis found most TCR beta V segments productive about 87% or about 30% of the time. The availability of immune exposure information extended only to CMV serostatus.

The specimen was PBMCs. The sequence was collected from a woman aged 18-29 years in good health and CMV-seropositive. The rearrangement uses TRBV27 and TRBJ1-4; D may be TRBD1 (5 bases). Here the CDR3 reads CASSLSGGLYEKLFF. The CDR3, as DNA: TGTGCCAGCAGTTTATCCGGGGGTCTTTATGAAAAACTGTTTTTT.